The 10 T cell receptor beta chains below were found in one sample sequenced in a study of regulatory T cells in long-lasting Graves disease. Construction of the TCR beta libraries employed iRepertoire HTBI primers in conjunction with Arm-PCR of CDR3 regions. MiXCR, applied by TCRdb to the multiplex PCR reads, yields one record per CDR3 protein. The sample lists roughly 400,000 distinct CDR3 sequences, around 21% seen once, with 20% to 25% in the top ten. The time point: persistent/refractory GD, antithyroid drugs over 5 years with positive TRAb. The TCR library was made from RNA that had been extracted from PBMCs in TRIzol. This material consisted of peripheral blood mononuclear cells (PBMCs), taken when the disease was refractory, from a patient treated with antithyroid drugs. These receptors were taken from a female donor with Graves disease.

On this clonotype itself: Since a much larger clone is just one base distant, this may be a read error. J is TRBJ2-7 and V is TRBV2; 7 bases are shared with TRBD1. Germline CDR1 reads SNHLY; CDR2 reads FYNNEI. This CDR3 is built from 14 residues. The junction had 8 bases not matched to a gene; V was cut back by 6 bases and J by 3 bases. CDR3 in DNA: TGTGCCAGCAGACAGACAGGGATGATCTACGAGCAGTACTTC. Its translation: CASRQTGMIYEQYF. Drawing the rest from reference TRBV2 and TRBJ2-7, the complete variable domain is EPEVTQTPSHQVTQMGQEVILRCVPISNHLYFYWYRQILGQKVEFLVSFYNNEISEKSEIFDDQFSVERPDGSNFTLKIRSTKLEDSAMYFCASRQTGMIYEQYFGPGTRLTVT.

Comments on this clonotype: With a much larger clone just one base away, this may be a read error. DNA for the CDR3: TGTGCCACCATTGATAGGGCTAGCCTTCAAGAGACCCAGTACTTC. It encodes CATIDRASLQETQYF. V and J are TRBV24-1 and TRBJ2-5, with D perhaps matching TRBD2 (5 bases). This CDR3 region has 15 residues. Germline V gene data show CDR1 as KGHDR and CDR2 as SFDVKD.

Of note for this clonotype: An end of the junction does not agree with germline; a read error may underlie this. The chain links TRBV7-9 to TRBJ2-5, with 7 bases aligning to TRBD1. The CDR3 is 14 amino acids. The germline CDR1 and CDR2 sequences are SEHNR and FQNEAQ (reference sequence). The CDR3 region is CARSSRQGPETQYF. In DNA, the CDR3 is TGTGCCCGCAGTTCTCGACAGGGCCCAGAGACCCAGTACTTC.

The chain joins TRBV30 to TRBJ2-5, with a tentative D call TRBD2 (6 bases). This CDR3 is 13 amino acids long. V lost 3 bases and J 5 bases, leaving 13 bases between the germline ends. CDR1 is GTSNPN and CDR2 is SVGIG in the germline V gene (reference sequence). The CDR3 sequence: CAWSNGRGETQYF. The DNA of the CDR3 is TGTGCCTGGAGCAATGGACGGGGGGAGACCCAGTACTTC. The variable domain in full, completed from reference TRBV30 and TRBJ2-5, reads SQTIHQWPATLVQPVGSPLSLECTVEGTSNPNLYWYRQAAGRGLQLLFYSVGIGQISSEVPQNLSASRPQDRQFILSSKKLLLSDSGFYLCAWSNGRGETQYFGPGTRLLVL.

This clonotype has only a few counts. This chain joins TRBV6-2 or TRBV6-3 and TRBJ1-1; D remains ambiguous. V gave up 9 bases and J gave up 0 bases, with 20 bases separating them. CDR1 and CDR2 from the germline V gene are MNHEY and SVGEGT. This CDR3 contains 16 residues. The CDR3 loop is CARREDFPSLNTEAFF. As DNA, the CDR3 is TGTGCCAGGAGAGAGGACTTTCCGTCCTTGAACACTGAAGCTTTCTTT.

V gene TRBV13 combines with J gene TRBJ1-2; a weak D match, TRBD1 (5 bases). The CDR3 covers 14 residues. Germline V CDR1 and CDR2: PRHDT, FYEKMQ (reference sequence). The V end was cut by 10 bases, the J end by 4 bases, with 19 bases between. The CDR3 DNA reads as TGTGCCATTCTCCCTCCCAGGGATACCTATGGCTACACCTTC. Translation gives CAILPPRDTYGYTF.

Comments on this clonotype: Only one base separates this from a far larger clonotype, so it likely reflects a read error. This sequence joins TRBV20-1 and TRBJ2-4; 8 nucleotides match TRBD2. This CDR3 has 14 amino acids. J gave up 13 bases and V 7 bases, and 18 bases lay outside the gene matches. Looked up from germline, CDR1 is DFQATT and CDR2 is SNEGSKA (reference sequence). The DNA of the CDR3 is TGCAGTGTCCCGGACCTGGGGTTGCGGGAGGCCCAGTACTTC. Protein: CSVPDLGLREAQYF.

The chain joins TRBV30 to TRBJ2-7; a weak D match, TRBD2 (5 bases). CDR3 length: 14 residues. The V and J ends lost 4 bases and 3 bases respectively, with 16 bases between them. Germline V gene lookup returns CDR1 GTSNPN and CDR2 SVGIG (reference sequence). Here the CDR3 DNA reads TGTGCCTGGAATGGAGGCGTACGGGTCTACGAGCAGTACTTC. Residues: CAWNGGVRVYEQYF.

This chain joins TRBV7-9 and TRBJ1-1; D is perhaps TRBD1 (6 bases). This CDR3 spans 14 amino acids. Trimming stripped 7 bases from V and 9 bases from J, with 21 bases between. CDR1 SEHNR and CDR2 FQNEAQ come from the germline V gene (reference sequence). CDR3 loop: CASIPGMGAVKAFF. The CDR3 nucleotides are TGTGCCAGCATCCCCGGGATGGGGGCAGTGAAAGCTTTCTTT.

The chain carries TRBV29-1 and TRBJ2-5; D not certain. Germline V gene sequence: CDR1 SQVTM, CDR2 ANQGSEA. With 8 bases removed from V and 1 base from J, the gap between germline ends came to 14 bases. The CDR3 covers 13 residues. The CDR3 loop reads CSTRQVPQETQYF. The CDR3 nucleotides are TGCAGCACCAGACAAGTCCCCCAAGAGACCCAGTACTTC.